These 3 T cell receptor beta chains came from one sample sequenced in a study of T cell repertoires in cytomegalovirus infection. Antigen specificity for these receptors is unknown. TCRdb reprocessed the reads via MiXCR and lists one record per CDR3 protein. The table lists around 310,000 distinct CDR3 sequences, 25% to 30% of them singletons. Sequences were derived from cultured PBMCs, sampled from culture after CMV antigen stimulation. The receptors stem from a human donor in good health (CMV status not recorded). Some clones in this sample may be carry-over from other donors' samples.

This clonotype was detected ten times or more. V usage is TRBV28 and J usage is TRBJ1-4; no reliable D call. Deletions cut 6 bases from V and 0 bases from J, with 11 bases between. CDR1 is MDHEN and CDR2 is SYDVKM in the germline V gene. This CDR3 is 15 amino acids long. This CDR3 reads CASRMTVATNEKLFF. CDR3 nucleotide sequence: TGTGCCAGCAGAATGACTGTCGCAACTAATGAAAAACTGTTTTTT.

V usage is TRBV7-4 and J usage is TRBJ1-1; D not resolved. Germline V gene sequence: CDR1 SGHVT, CDR2 SQSDAQ. V shed 5 bases and J shed 0 bases, with 13 bases lying between them. The CDR3 is made up of 15 amino acids. The CDR3 reads CASSPSSRVNTEAFF. The CDR3 DNA follows: TGTGCCAGCAGCCCCAGCAGCCGAGTGAACACTGAAGCTTTCTTT. The full variable domain, rest sourced from reference TRBV7-4 and TRBJ1-1, is GAGVSQSPRYKVAKRGRDVALRCDSISGHVTLYWYRQTLGQGSEVLTYSQSDAQRDKSGRPSGRFSAERPERSVSTLKIQRTEQGDSAVYLCASSPSSRVNTEAFFGQGTRLTVV.

This clonotype was seen a few times. The chain is built from TRBV6-6 and TRBJ1-5, with a possible D match to TRBD1 (6 bases). The CDR3 runs 13 residues. The V and J ends lost 9 bases and 3 bases respectively, with 12 bases between them. CDR1 MNHNY and CDR2 SVGAGI come from the germline V gene (reference sequence). For the CDR3, the DNA is TGTGCCAGTAAGCAGGGGAACAATCAGCCCCAGCATTTT. Protein sequence: CASKQGNNQPQHF.